This TCR beta chain derives from a study of T cells in Graves' hyperthyroidism and ophthalmopathy. Study findings and constraints: Blood shared most expanded thyroid clonotypes above 0.001. The model foresaw ophthalmopathy a median about 6.5 months prior to onset.

The CDR3 loop spans 15 amino acids. Germline assignment: CDR1 MNHNS and CDR2 SASEGT. Trimming pared 5 bases from V and 2 bases from J, leaving 15 bases between. This clonotype was seen a few times. Its antigen is not identified. Amplified regions were TCR beta CDR3 sequences from RNA transcripts. A set of HTBI primers served as the primers for a first-round RT-PCR of the TCR CDR3. Using its own MiXCR run on the multiplex PCR reads, TCRdb lists one record per CDR3 protein. The sample lists approximately 380,000 distinct CDR3 sequences; around 18% were seen once. The receptor was isolated from a man between 18 and 29 years old with Graves' ophthalmopathy. The chain uses TRBV6-1 and TRBJ2-5; no definite D call. Sequencing input: blood. In DNA, the CDR3 is TGTGCCAGCAGTACACTCAGGCAGTCTCAAGAGACCCAGTACTTC. Its translation is CASSTLRQSQETQYF.